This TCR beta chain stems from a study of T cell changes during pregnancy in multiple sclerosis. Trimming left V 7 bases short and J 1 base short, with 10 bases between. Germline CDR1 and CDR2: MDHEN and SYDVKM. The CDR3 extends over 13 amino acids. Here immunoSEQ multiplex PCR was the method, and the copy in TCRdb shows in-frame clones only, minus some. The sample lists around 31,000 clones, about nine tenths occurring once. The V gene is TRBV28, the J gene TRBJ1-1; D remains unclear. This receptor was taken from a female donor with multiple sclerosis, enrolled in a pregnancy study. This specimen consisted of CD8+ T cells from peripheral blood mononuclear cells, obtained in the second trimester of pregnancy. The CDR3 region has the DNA TGTGCCAGCAATTTCGCGGAGAACACTGAAGCTTTCTTT. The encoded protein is CASNFAENTEAFF.